The clone carrying this T cell receptor beta chain was seen more than once but under ten times. What it recognizes is unknown. Time point given: persistent/refractory GD, antithyroid drugs over 5 years with positive TRAb. There was RNA extracted from PBMCs, and the TCR library was made from it. Under American Thyroid Association guidelines, Graves' disease was diagnosed. This record comes from a study of regulatory T cells in long-lasting Graves disease. Study-level information: A definition of persistent Graves' disease required over 5 years of antithyroid drugs plus positive TSH receptor antibodies. Broader study findings: It was possible that the small sample size reduced accuracy. Persistent Graves' patients had lower TCR diversity than newly diagnosed ones.

Investigators prepared the TCR beta libraries by applying iRepertoire HTBI primers and Arm-PCR of CDR3 regions. TCRdb itself ran the multiplex PCR reads through MiXCR, one entry per CDR3 protein. The sample comprises approximately 500,000 distinct CDR3 sequences, around a fifth of which are singletons, and roughly 7.1% rests with the top ten. The germline V gene encodes CDR1 LNHDA and CDR2 SQIVND (reference sequence). The CDR3 consists of 16 residues. V was pared by 2 bases and J by 2 bases, with 15 bases between. The TCR was taken from a female donor with Graves disease. Specimen: peripheral blood mononuclear cells (PBMCs), collected when the disease was refractory, from a patient treated with antithyroid drugs. This sequence joins TRBV19 and TRBJ1-2; TRBD1 is a possible D gene (5 bases). The CDR3 is CASSIMFGAANYGYTF. For the CDR3, the DNA is TGTGCCAGTAGTATAATGTTTGGGGCAGCGAACTATGGCTACACCTTC.